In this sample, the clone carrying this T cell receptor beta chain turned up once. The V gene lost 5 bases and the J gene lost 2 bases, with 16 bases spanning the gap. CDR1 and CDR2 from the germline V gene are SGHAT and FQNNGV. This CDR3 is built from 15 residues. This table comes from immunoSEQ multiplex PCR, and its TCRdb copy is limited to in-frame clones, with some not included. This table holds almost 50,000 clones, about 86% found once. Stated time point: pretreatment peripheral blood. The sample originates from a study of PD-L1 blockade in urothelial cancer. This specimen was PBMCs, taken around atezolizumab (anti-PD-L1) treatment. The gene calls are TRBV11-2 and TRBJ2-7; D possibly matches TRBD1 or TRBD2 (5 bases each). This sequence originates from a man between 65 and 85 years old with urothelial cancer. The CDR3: CASSLAGQGTYEQYF. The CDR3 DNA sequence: TGTGCCAGCAGCCTAGCAGGCCAGGGAACCTACGAGCAGTACTTC.